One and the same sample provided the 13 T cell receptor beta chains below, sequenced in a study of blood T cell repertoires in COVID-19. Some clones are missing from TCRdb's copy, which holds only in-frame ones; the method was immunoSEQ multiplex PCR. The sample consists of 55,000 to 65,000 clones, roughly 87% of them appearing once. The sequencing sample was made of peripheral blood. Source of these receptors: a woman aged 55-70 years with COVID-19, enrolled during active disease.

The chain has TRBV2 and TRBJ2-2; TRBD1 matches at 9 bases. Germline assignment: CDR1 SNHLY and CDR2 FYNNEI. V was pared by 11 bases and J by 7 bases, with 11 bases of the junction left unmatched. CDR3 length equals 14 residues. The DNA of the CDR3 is TGTGCCGGGGGGCAGGGGACAGGGATCGGGGAGCTGTTTTTT. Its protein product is CAGGQGTGIGELFF.

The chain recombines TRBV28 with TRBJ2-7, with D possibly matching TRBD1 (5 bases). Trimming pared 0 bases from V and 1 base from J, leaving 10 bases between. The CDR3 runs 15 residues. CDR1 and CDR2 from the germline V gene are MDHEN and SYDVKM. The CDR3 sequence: CASSLWSRASYEQYF. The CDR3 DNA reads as TGTGCCAGCAGTTTATGGTCCAGGGCGTCCTACGAGCAGTACTTC.

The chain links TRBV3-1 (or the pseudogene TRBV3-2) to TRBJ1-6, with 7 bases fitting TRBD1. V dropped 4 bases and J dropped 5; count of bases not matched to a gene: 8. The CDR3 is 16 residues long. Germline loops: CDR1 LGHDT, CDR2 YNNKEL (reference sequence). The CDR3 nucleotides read TGTGCCAGCAGCCCCCAGGCAGGGGGGAATAATTCACCCCTCCACTTT. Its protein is CASSPQAGGNNSPLHF.

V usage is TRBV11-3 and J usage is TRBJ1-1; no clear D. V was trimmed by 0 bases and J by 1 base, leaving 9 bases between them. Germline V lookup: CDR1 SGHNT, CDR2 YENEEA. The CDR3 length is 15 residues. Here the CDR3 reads CASSLDSQKNTEAFF. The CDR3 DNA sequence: TGTGCCAGCAGCTTAGACTCACAGAAGAACACTGAAGCTTTCTTT.

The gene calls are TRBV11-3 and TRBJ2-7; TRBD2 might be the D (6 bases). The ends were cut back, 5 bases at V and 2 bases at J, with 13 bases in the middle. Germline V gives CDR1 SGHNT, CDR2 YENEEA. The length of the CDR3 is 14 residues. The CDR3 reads CASSTAEGTYEQYF. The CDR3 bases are TGTGCCAGCAGCACCGCGGAGGGCACCTACGAGCAGTACTTC.

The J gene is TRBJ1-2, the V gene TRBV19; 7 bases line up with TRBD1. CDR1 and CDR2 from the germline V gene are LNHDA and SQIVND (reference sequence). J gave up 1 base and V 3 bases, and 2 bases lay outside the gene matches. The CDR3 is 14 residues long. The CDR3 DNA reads TGTGCCAGTAGTATCGGACAGGATAACTATGGCTACACCTTC. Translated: CASSIGQDNYGYTF.

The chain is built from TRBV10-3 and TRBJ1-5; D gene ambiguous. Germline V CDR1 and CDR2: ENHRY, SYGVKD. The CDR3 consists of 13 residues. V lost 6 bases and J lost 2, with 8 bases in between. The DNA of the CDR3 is TGTGCCATCAGGAAGTCAGGCAATCAGCCCCAGCATTTT. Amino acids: CAIRKSGNQPQHF.

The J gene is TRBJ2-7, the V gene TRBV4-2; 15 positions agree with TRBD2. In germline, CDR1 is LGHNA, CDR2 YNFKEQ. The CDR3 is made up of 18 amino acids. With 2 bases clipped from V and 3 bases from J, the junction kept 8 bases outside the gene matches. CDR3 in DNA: TGTGCCAGCAGCCAATTCCTGGGACTAGCGGGGGGTATCTACGAGCAGTACTTC. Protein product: CASSQFLGLAGGIYEQYF.

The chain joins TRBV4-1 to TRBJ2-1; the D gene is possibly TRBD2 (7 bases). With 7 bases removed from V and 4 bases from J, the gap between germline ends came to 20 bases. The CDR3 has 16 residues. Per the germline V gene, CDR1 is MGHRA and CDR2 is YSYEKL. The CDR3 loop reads CASTDRHGRGYNEQFF. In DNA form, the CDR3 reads TGCGCCAGCACCGATAGACATGGGAGGGGGTACAATGAGCAGTTCTTC.

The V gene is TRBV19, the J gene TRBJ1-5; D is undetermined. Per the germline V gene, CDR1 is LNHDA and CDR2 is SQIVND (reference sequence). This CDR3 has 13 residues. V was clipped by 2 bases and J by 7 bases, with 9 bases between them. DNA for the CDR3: TGTGCCAGTAGTATATCGGTGGGCCAGCCCCAGCATTTT. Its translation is CASSISVGQPQHF.

The CDR3 loop is CASSYRGLGNTIYF. CDR3 DNA sequence: TGTGCCAGCAGTTACAGGGGGCTCGGAAACACCATATATTTT. V and J are TRBV6-2 or TRBV6-3 and TRBJ1-3; the match to TRBD1 covers 7 bases. The CDR3 runs 14 residues. Germline V CDR1 and CDR2: MNHEY, SVGEGT. V dropped 2 bases and J dropped 4; count of bases not matched to a gene: 2.

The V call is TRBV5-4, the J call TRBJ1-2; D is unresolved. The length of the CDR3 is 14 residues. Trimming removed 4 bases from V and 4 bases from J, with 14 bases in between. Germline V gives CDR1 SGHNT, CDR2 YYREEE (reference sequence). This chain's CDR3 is CASSDTSGSYGYTF. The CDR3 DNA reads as TGTGCCAGCAGCGACACTAGCGGTTCCTATGGCTACACCTTC.

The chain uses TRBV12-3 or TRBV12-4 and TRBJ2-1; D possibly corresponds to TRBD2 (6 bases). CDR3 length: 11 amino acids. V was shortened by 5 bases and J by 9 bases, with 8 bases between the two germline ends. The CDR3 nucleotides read TGTGCCAGCAGTAAGGGACTTGAGCAGTTCTTC. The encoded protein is CASSKGLEQFF.